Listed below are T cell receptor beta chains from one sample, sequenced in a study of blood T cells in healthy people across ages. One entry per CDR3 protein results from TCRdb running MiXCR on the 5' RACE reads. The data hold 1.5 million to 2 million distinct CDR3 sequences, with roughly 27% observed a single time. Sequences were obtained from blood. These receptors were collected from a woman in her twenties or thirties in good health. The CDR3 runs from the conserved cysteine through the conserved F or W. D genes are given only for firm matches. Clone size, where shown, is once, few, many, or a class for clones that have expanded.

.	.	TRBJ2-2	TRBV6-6	TGTGCCAGCAGAGGACAGTACACCGGGGAGCTGTTTTTT	CASRGQYTGELFF
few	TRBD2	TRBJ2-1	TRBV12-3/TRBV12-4	TGTGCCAGCACCCTAGCGGGAGGGCCTCCCAATGAGCAGTTCTTC	CASTLAGGPPNEQFF
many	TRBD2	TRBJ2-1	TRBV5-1	TGCGCCAGCAGCTTTGGCCCCATACTAGCGGGATCCTACAATGAGCAGTTCTTC	CASSFGPILAGSYNEQFF
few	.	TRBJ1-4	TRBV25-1	TGTGCCAGCAGTGAATCCCCCCGGGGAGAACTGTTTTTT	CASSESPRGELFF
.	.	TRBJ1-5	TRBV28	TGTGCCAGCACCTCGGGCAGGAGCCAGCCCCAGCATTTT	CASTSGRSQPQHF
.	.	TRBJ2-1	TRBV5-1	TGCGCCAGCAGCTTGGGTGGCAGTGAGGTCGATGAGCAGTTCTTC	CASSLGGSEVDEQFF
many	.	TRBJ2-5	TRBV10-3	TGTGCCATCGGCGTCCAAGAGACCCAGTACTTC	CAIGVQETQYF
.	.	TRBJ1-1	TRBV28	TGTGCCAGCCTGGGGGCCGAGGCTGAAGCTTTCTTT	CASLGAEAEAFF
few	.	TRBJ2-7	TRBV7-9	TGTGCCAGCAGCCTTACGGGGCGGGGCTACGAGCAGTACTTC	CASSLTGRGYEQYF
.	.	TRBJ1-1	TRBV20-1	TGCGGTGCTAGAGTGTCGGACACTGAAGCTTTCTTT	CGARVSDTEAFF